This entry lists 16 T cell receptor beta chains sequenced from one sample in a study of siplizumab effects on memory and regulatory T cells. This table comes from immunoSEQ multiplex PCR, and its TCRdb copy is limited to in-frame clones, with some not included. In the table there are under 95,000 clones, 94% of which are singletons. What was sequenced was non-Treg CD4+ T cells sorted from blood. The receptor set was obtained from a human donor in good health.

In this sample, this clone turned up a few times. The chain couples TRBV5-1 to TRBJ2-2; tentatively, D is TRBD1 (6 bases). Germline V CDR1 and CDR2: SGHRS, YFSETQ. The CDR3 is 14 amino acids. V lost 6 bases and J lost 1, with 10 bases in between. CDR3 coding DNA: TGCGCCAGCACGGGGACAATGAACACCGGGGAGCTGTTTTTT. Protein sequence: CASTGTMNTGELFF.

This chain joins TRBV19 and TRBJ2-5, with TRBD1 matching over 7 bases. The CDR3 extends over 14 amino acids. With 4 bases clipped from V and 0 bases from J, the junction kept 2 bases outside the gene matches. Germline assignment: CDR1 LNHDA and CDR2 SQIVND (reference sequence). The CDR3 DNA follows: TGTGCCAGTAGTACGGGGACAGACCAAGAGACCCAGTACTTC. Its protein product is CASSTGTDQETQYF.

The V and J genes are TRBV4-3 and TRBJ2-2; 10 positions match TRBD2. The CDR3 contains 16 residues. Trimming at V came to 0 bases and at J to 5 bases, leaving 3 bases not matched to a gene. Per the germline V gene, CDR1 is LGHNA and CDR2 is YSLEER. Written as DNA, the CDR3 is TGCGCCAGCAGCCAAGATTTAGCGGGAGGAACCGGGGAGCTGTTTTTT. Protein product: CASSQDLAGGTGELFF.

J is TRBJ2-5 and V is TRBV5-4; D is possibly TRBD2 (5 bases). CDR1 is SGHNT, CDR2 YYREEE, per germline (reference sequence). V gave up 4 bases and J gave up 5 bases, with 18 bases separating them. The CDR3 spans 15 residues. The CDR3 loop is CASSPPGIEAETQYF. CDR3 nucleotide sequence: TGTGCCAGCAGCCCCCCCGGGATAGAGGCGGAGACCCAGTACTTC.

The rearrangement links TRBV6-1 to TRBJ2-5; 10 positions agree with TRBD2. Germline loops: CDR1 MNHNS, CDR2 SASEGT. CDR3 length: 15 amino acids. The ends lost 4 bases at V and 5 bases at J; junction bases unmatched: 7. Here the CDR3 reads CASSVSGGPMETQYF. CDR3 bases: TGTGCCAGCAGTGTTAGCGGGGGGCCAATGGAGACCCAGTACTTC.

This chain joins TRBV6-5 and TRBJ1-5; 8 nucleotides line up with TRBD1. Losses at the gene ends were 6 bases for V and 6 bases for J; bases not matched to a gene: 10. The CDR3 spans 15 residues. Germline lookup yields CDR1 MNHEY and CDR2 SVGAGI. The CDR3 DNA reads TGTGCCAGCAGGCGCGGACAGGGTCCTGGTCAGCCCCAGCATTTT. Its translation: CASRRGQGPGQPQHF.

V gene TRBV9 combines with J gene TRBJ2-3; 9 bases match TRBD2. Germline CDR1 and CDR2: SGDLS and YYNGEE. CDR3 length: 18 amino acids. V gave up 4 bases and J gave up 3 bases; unmatched junction bases: 15. DNA of the CDR3: TGTGCCAGCAGCCGCGACAGGGCTGGGCTAGCGGGAACAGATACGCAGTATTTT. Amino acid sequence: CASSRDRAGLAGTDTQYF.

V usage is TRBV30 and J usage is TRBJ1-4, with 7 bases fitting TRBD1. The CDR3 contains 13 residues. The germline V gene has CDR1 GTSNPN and CDR2 SVGIG (reference sequence). The V gene end was trimmed by 5 bases and the J gene end by 7 bases; junction bases not matched to a gene: 7. DNA of the CDR3: TGTGCCTGGGGCAGGGGGTTTGGTGAAAAACTGTTTTTT. This encodes CAWGRGFGEKLFF. Supplemented by reference TRBV30 and TRBJ1-4, the full variable domain reads SQTIHQWPATLVQPVGSPLSLECTVEGTSNPNLYWYRQAAGRGLQLLFYSVGIGQISSEVPQNLSASRPQDRQFILSSKKLLLSDSGFYLCAWGRGFGEKLFFGSGTQLSVL.

This clone appeared once. The rearrangement joins TRBV19 to TRBJ2-2; 13 bases agree with TRBD2. The trim removed 10 bases at V and 6 bases at J, leaving 14 bases unmatched. The CDR3 is 17 residues long. Germline loops: CDR1 LNHDA, CDR2 SQIVND (reference sequence). CDR3 sequence: CATPSPGLAGVSGELFF. CDR3 in DNA: TGTGCCACCCCAAGCCCCGGACTAGCGGGAGTTTCCGGGGAGCTGTTTTTT.

V usage is TRBV18 and J usage is TRBJ2-1; perhaps TRBD1 as D (5 bases). Germline values: CDR1 KGHSH, CDR2 LQKENI. Trimming pared 1 base from V and 4 bases from J, leaving 8 bases between. This CDR3 is built from 14 residues. The CDR3 nucleotides read TGTGCCAGCTCACCACTACAGGATTACAATGAGCAGTTCTTC. It specifies CASSPLQDYNEQFF.

This clone was counted between two and nine times. CDR3 sequence: CASSQTVEDTEAFF. In nucleotides, the CDR3 is TGCGCCAGCAGCCAGACCGTTGAGGACACTGAAGCTTTCTTT. The chain recombines TRBV4-3 with TRBJ1-1; no clear D. The CDR3 has 14 residues. Trimming removed 3 bases at V and 3 bases at J, with 11 bases between. The germline gives CDR1 LGHNA, CDR2 YSLEER.

The chain is built from TRBV19 and TRBJ2-1; a weak D match, TRBD1 (6 bases). Germline CDR1 is LNHDA and CDR2 is SQIVND (reference sequence). There are 15 residues in the CDR3. Between the trimmed V and J ends, which lost 2 bases and 3 bases, there was a span of 11 bases. Written as DNA, the CDR3 is TGTGCCAGTAGTATAAGGGGGTCCTACTACAATGAGCAGTTCTTC. It specifies CASSIRGSYYNEQFF.

The V call is TRBV9, the J call TRBJ1-2; unclear D gene. Trimming removed 0 bases from V and 2 bases from J, with 11 bases in between. CDR1 and CDR2 from the germline V gene are SGDLS and YYNGEE. The CDR3 has 15 amino acids. The CDR3 loop is CASSVATQFNYGYTF. The CDR3 coding sequence is TGTGCCAGCAGCGTAGCGACCCAGTTCAACTATGGCTACACCTTC. The variable domain in full, with the rest retrieved from reference TRBV9 and TRBJ1-2, is DSGVTQTPKHLITATGQRVTLRCSPRSGDLSVYWYQQSLDQGLQFLIQYYNGEERAKGNILERFSAQQFPDLHSELNLSSLELGDSALYFCASSVATQFNYGYTFGSGTRLTVV.

This sequence joins TRBV5-6 and TRBJ1-1, with no clear D. Between the trimmed V and J ends, which lost 4 bases and 1 base, there was a span of 2 bases. The germline CDR1 and CDR2 sequences are SGHDT and YYEEEE. The CDR3 is made up of 11 amino acids. The CDR3 DNA sequence: TGTGCCAGCAGCAAGAACACTGAAGCTTTCTTT. It yields the protein CASSKNTEAFF.

This CDR3 reads CASGTKLGNTEAFF. The CDR3, as DNA: TGTGCCAGCGGGACGAAATTGGGGAACACTGAAGCTTTCTTT. V and J are TRBV11-2 and TRBJ1-1, with a tentative D call TRBD1 (5 bases). The CDR3 loop spans 14 amino acids. V was clipped by 8 bases and J by 1 base, with 14 bases between them. In germline, CDR1 is SGHAT, CDR2 FQNNGV.

The chain links TRBV19 to TRBJ2-5; 9 bases agree with TRBD2. The junction had 9 bases not matched to a gene; V was cut back by 5 bases and J by 2 bases. The CDR3 extends over 16 amino acids. Germline V lookup: CDR1 LNHDA, CDR2 SQIVND (reference sequence). The CDR3 sequence is CASSLSLTSGQETQYF. The CDR3 coding sequence is TGTGCCAGTAGTCTCAGCCTGACTAGCGGTCAAGAGACCCAGTACTTC.